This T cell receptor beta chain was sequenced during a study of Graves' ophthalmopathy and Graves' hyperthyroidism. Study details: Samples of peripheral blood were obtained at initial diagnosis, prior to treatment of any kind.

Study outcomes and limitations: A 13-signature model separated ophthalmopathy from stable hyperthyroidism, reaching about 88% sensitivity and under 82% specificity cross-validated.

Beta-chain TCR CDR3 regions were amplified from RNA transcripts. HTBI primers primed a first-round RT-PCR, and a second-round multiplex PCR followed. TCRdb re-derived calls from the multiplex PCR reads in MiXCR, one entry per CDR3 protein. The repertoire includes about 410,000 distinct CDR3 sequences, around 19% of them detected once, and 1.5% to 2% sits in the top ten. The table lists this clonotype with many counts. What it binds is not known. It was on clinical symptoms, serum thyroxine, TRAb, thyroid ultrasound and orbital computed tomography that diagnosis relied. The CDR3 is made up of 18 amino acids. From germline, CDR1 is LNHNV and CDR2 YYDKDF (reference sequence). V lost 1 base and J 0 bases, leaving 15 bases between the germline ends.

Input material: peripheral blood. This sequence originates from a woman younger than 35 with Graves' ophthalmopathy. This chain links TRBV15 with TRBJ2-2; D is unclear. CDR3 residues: CATSRVPPSVANTGELFF. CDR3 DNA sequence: TGTGCCACCAGCAGAGTGCCCCCATCGGTCGCGAACACCGGGGAGCTGTTTTTT.